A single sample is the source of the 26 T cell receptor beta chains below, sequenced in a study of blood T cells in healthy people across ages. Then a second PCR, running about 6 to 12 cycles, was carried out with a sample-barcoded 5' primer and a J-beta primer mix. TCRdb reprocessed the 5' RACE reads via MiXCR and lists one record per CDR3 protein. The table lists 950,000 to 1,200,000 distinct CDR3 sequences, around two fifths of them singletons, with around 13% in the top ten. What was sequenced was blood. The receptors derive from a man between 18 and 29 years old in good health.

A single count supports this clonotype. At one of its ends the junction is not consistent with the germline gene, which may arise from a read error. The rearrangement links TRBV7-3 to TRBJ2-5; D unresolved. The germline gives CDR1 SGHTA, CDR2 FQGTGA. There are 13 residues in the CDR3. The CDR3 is CASSLNAQEAQYF. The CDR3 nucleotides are TGTGCCAGCAGCTTGAATGCCCAAGAGGCCCAGTACTTC. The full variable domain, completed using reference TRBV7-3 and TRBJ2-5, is GAGVSQTPSNKVTEKGKYVELRCDPISGHTALYWYRQSLGQGPEFLIYFQGTGAADDSGLPNDRFFAVRPEGSVSTLKIQRTERGDSAVYLCASSLNAQEAQYFGPGTRLLVL.

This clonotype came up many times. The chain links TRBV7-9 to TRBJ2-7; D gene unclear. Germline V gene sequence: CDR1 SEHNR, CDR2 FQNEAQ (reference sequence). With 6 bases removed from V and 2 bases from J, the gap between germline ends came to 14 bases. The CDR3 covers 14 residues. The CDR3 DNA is TGTGCCAGCAGACTGACAAGTCGCCCCTACGAGCAGTACTTC. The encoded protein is CASRLTSRPYEQYF.

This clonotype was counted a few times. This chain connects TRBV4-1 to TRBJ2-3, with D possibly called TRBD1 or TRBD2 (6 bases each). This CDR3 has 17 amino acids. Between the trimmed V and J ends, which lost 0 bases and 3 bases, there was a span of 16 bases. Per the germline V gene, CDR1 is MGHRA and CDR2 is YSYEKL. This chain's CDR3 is CASSQDRRGAGTDTQYF. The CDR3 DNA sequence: TGCGCCAGCAGCCAAGATCGGAGGGGGGCGGGGACAGATACGCAGTATTTT.

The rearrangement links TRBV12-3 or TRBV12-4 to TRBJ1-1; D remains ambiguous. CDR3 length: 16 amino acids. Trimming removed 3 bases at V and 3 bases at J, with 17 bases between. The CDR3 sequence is CASSFVAYGGDTEAFF. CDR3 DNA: TGTGCCAGCAGTTTCGTGGCCTACGGCGGGGACACTGAAGCTTTCTTT.

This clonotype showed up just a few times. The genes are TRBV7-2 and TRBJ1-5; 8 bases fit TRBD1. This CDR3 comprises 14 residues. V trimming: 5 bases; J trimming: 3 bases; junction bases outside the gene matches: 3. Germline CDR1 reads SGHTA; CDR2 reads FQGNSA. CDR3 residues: CASSRTGTNQPQHF. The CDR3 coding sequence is TGTGCCAGCAGCCGGACAGGGACCAATCAGCCCCAGCATTTT.

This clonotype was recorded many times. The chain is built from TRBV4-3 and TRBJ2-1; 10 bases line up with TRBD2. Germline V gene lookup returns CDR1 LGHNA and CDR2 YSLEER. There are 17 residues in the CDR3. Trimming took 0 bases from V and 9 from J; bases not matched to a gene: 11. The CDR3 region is CASSQDPLAGGFGEQFF. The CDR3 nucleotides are TGCGCCAGCAGCCAAGACCCCTTAGCGGGGGGTTTCGGTGAGCAGTTCTTC.

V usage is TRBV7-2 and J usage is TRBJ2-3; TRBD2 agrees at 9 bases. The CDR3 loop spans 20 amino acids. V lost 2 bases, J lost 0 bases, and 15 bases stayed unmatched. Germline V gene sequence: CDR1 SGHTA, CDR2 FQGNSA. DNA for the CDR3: TGTGCCAGCAGCTTAAGGGCCGTTGGGGTAGCGGGGGCAAGCACAGATACGCAGTATTTT. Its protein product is CASSLRAVGVAGASTDTQYF.

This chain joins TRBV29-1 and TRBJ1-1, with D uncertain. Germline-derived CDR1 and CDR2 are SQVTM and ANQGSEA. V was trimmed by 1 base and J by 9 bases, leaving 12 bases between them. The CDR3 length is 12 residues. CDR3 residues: CSVEGGRVKAFF. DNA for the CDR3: TGCAGCGTTGAAGGCGGACGAGTGAAAGCTTTCTTT.

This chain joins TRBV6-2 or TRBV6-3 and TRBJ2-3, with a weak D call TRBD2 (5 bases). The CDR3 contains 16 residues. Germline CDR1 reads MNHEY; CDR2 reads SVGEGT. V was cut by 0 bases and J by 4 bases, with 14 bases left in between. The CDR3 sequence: CASSYSNWEFADTQYF. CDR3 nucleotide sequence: TGTGCCAGCAGTTACTCCAACTGGGAGTTCGCAGATACGCAGTATTTT.

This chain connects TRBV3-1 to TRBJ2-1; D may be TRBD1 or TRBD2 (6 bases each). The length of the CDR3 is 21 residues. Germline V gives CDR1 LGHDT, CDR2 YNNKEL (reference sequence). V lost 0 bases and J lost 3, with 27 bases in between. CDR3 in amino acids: CASSQDRGPSHLAGFYNEQFF. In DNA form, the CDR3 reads TGTGCCAGCAGCCAAGATCGGGGGCCCTCTCATCTGGCGGGGTTCTACAATGAGCAGTTCTTC.

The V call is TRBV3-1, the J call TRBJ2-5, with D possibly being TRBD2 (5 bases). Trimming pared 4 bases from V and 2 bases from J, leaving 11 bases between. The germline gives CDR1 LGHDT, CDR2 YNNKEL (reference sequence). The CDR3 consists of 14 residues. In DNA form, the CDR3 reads TGTGCCAGCAGCCGCACTAGGGATCAAGAGACCCAGTACTTC. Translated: CASSRTRDQETQYF.

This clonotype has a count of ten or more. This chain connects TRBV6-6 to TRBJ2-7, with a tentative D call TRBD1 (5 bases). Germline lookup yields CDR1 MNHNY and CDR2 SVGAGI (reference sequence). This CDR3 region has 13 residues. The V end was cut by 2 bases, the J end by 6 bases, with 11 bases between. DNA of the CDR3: TGTGCCAGCAGTTACAACTGGGGCTCCGAGCAGTACTTC. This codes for CASSYNWGSEQYF.

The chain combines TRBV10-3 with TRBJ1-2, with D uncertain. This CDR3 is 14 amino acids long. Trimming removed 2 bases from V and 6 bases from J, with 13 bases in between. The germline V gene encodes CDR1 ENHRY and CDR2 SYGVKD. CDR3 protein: CAISEATALHGYTF. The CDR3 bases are TGTGCCATCAGTGAGGCTACCGCACTTCATGGCTACACCTTC.

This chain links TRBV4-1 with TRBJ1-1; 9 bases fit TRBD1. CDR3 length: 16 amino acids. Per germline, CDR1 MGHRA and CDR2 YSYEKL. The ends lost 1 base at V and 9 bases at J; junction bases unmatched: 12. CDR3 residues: CASSQAARLQGAQAFF. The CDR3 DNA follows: TGCGCCAGCAGCCAAGCAGCTCGCTTACAGGGGGCCCAAGCTTTCTTT.

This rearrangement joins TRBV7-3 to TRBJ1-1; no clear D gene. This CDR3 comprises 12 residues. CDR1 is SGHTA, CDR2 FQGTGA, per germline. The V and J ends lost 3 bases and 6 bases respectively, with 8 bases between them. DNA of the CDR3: TGTGCCAGCAGCTTGGACGAGTCTGAAGCTTTCTTT. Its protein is CASSLDESEAFF.

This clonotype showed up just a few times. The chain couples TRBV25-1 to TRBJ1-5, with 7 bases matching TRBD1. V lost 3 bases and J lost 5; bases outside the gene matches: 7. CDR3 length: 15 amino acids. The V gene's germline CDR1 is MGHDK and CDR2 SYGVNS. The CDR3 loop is CASSDARDSDQPQHF. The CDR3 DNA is TGTGCCAGCAGTGACGCCCGGGACAGCGATCAGCCCCAGCATTTT.

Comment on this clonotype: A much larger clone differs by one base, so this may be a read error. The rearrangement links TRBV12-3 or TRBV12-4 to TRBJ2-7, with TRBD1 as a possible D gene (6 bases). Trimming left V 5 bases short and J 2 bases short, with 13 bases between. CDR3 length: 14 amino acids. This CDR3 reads CASSATGNPYEQYF. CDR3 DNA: TGTGCCAGCAGTGCCACAGGGAACCCCTACGAGCAGTACTTC.

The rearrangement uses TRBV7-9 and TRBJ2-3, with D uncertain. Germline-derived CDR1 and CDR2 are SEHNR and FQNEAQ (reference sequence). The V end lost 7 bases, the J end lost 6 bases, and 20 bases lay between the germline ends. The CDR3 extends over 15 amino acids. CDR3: CASTPWRVSFDTQYF. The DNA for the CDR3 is TGTGCCAGCACCCCCTGGAGAGTATCTTTCGATACGCAGTATTTT.

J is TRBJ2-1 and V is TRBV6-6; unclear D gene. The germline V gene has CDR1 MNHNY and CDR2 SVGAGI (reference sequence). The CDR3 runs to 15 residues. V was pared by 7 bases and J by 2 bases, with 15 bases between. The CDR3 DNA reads TGTGCCAGCACCCACTTGGACGGAGCCTACAATGAGCAGTTCTTC. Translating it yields CASTHLDGAYNEQFF.

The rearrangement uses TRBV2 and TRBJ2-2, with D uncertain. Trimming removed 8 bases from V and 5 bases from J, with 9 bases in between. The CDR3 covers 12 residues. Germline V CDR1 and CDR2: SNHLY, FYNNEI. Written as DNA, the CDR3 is TGTGCCAGCCAGTGGGGTACCGGGGAGCTGTTTTTT. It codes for CASQWGTGELFF.

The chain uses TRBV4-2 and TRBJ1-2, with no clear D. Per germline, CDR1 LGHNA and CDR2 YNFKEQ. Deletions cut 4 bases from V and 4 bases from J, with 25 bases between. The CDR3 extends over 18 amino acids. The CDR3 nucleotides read TGTGCCAGCAGCCCTAAATTAAAGAGACAAGTAAAAGCCTATGGCTACACCTTC. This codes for CASSPKLKRQVKAYGYTF.

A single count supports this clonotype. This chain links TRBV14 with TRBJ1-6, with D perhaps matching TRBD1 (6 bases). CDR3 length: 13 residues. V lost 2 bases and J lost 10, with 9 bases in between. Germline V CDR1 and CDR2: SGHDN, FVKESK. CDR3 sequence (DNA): TGTGCCAGCAGCCAAACAGGGAACTCACCCCTCCACTTT. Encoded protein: CASSQTGNSPLHF.

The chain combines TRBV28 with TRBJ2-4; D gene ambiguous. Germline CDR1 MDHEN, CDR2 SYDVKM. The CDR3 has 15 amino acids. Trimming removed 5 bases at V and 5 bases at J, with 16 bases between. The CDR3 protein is CASSPAPMLQNIQYF. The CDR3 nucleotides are TGTGCCAGCAGTCCCGCCCCCATGCTGCAAAACATTCAGTACTTC.

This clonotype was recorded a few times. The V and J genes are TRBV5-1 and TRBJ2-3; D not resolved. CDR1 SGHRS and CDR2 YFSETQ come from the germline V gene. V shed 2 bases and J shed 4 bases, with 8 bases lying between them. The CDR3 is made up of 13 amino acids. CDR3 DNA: TGCGCCAGCAGCTTCCACGGGCCAGATACGCAGTATTTT. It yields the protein CASSFHGPDTQYF.

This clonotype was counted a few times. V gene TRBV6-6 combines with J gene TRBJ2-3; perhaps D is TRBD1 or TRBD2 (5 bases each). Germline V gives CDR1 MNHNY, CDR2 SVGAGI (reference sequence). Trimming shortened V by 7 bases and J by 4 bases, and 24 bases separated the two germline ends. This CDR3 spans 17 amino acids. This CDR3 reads CASTPGKTVLGADTQYF. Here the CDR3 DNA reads TGTGCCAGCACTCCCGGGAAGACAGTCCTTGGTGCAGATACGCAGTATTTT.

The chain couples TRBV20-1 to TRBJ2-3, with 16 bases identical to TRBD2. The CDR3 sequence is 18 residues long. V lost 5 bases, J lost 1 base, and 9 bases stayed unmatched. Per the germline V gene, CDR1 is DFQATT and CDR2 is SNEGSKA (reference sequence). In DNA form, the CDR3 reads TGCAGTGCTGGGGGACTAGCGGGGGGGAAGATCGGCACAGATACGCAGTATTTT. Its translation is CSAGGLAGGKIGTDTQYF.